This TCR beta chain emerged from a study of blood T cell repertoires in COVID-19. Study at large: COVID-19 samples from acute and convalescent phases originated in the United States, Italy and Spain. The analysed material was cDNA or gDNA that came from T cells, B-cell-depleted T cells, or PBMCs.

The CDR3 is made up of 13 amino acids. V dropped 5 bases and J dropped 7 bases, with 14 bases sitting between them. Germline V CDR1 and CDR2: SGHVS, FQNEAQ. In the original processing: Reference gene primer amplification in the assay estimated nucleated cell counts. Clones were read by immunoSEQ multiplex PCR, and TCRdb kept only the in-frame ones, dropping some. D and trimming come from the DNA, and the V and J calls and clone size come from that table. The sample has over 85,000 clones; 70% to 90% are singletons. The sample was peripheral blood. This chain uses TRBV7-8 with TRBJ1-1; D may be TRBD1 (6 bases). This TCR was sampled from a woman aged 45-60 years with acute or convalescent COVID-19. The CDR3 is CASSRRPGVEAFF. The DNA for the CDR3 is TGTGCCAGCAGCCGGAGGCCAGGGGTTGAAGCTTTCTTT.